This T cell receptor (beta chain) was sequenced for a study of shared clonotypes between healthy human individuals. Study-level results: Few donors restricted represented genetic and exposure-history diversity.

This CDR3 spans 14 amino acids. Trimming left V 4 bases short and J 1 base short, with 11 bases between. Germline-derived CDR1 and CDR2 are SGHKS and YYEKEE (reference sequence). Tens of millions of PBMCs went into genomic DNA for unsorted samples. In regard to this clone: Its antigen remains unidentified.

As processed by the authors: ImmunoSEQ junction-only sequences lacked quality scores, so their filtering differed. This table comes from immunoSEQ multiplex PCR, and its TCRdb copy is limited to in-frame clones, with some not included. Clone size and V and J calls were adopted from that table, with D and trimming inferred from the DNA. The sample includes some 490,000 clones, more than 75% of them seen just once. The genes are TRBV5-5 and TRBJ1-1; D gene ambiguous. Sequenced input: PBMCs. The TCR was taken from a woman aged 40-49 years in good health. Some clones in this sample may be carry-over from other donors' samples. The CDR3 loop reads CASSTDGWNTEAFF. CDR3 in DNA: TGTGCCAGCAGCACGGACGGATGGAACACTGAAGCTTTCTTT.